The 29 T cell receptor beta chains given below trace back to one sample, sequenced in a study of blood T cell repertoires in COVID-19 (dated by TCRdb to about 2020). The method behind the library was the immunoSEQ multiplex PCR assay. TCRdb's version of the immuneACCESS table is confined to in-frame rearrangements and falls short of the full clone set. An unresolved V gene accounts for under half of the shortfall where checked; the remainder is of unknown origin. This sample has more than 300,000 clones in its table, and around 88% of those were observed once. The top ten clonotypes cover under 2% of the sample. The sequencing sample was made of peripheral blood. The receptors originated from a woman aged 50 to 65 with acute or convalescent COVID-19.

The table lists this clone with a few counts. The chain joins TRBV28 to TRBJ1-3; 9 nucleotides agree with TRBD1. The CDR3 has 15 residues. CDR1 and CDR2 from the germline V gene are MDHEN and SYDVKM. The V and J ends lost 5 bases and 1 base, in that order; junction bases with no gene match: 3. The CDR3 sequence is CASSETGGSGNTIYF. The CDR3 DNA follows: TGTGCCAGCAGTGAGACAGGGGGATCTGGAAACACCATATATTTT.

This CDR3 is CASRRLEGKNIQYF. The CDR3 DNA reads TGTGCCAGCAGACGTCTAGAGGGCAAAAACATTCAGTACTTC. The chain is built from TRBV27 and TRBJ2-4; perhaps TRBD2 as D (5 bases). The V end was cut by 6 bases, the J end by 3 bases, with 12 bases between. This CDR3 contains 14 residues. Germline CDR1 and CDR2: MNHEY and SMNVEV (reference sequence).

This sequence joins TRBV27 and TRBJ1-2; tentative D call: TRBD1 (6 bases). The V end was cut by 1 base, the J end by 0 bases, with 6 bases between. The CDR3 is 14 amino acids. Germline-derived CDR1 and CDR2 are MNHEY and SMNVEV (reference sequence). CDR3 DNA: TGTGCCAGCAGTTTATGGGGGCCTAACTATGGCTACACCTTC. Translating gives CASSLWGPNYGYTF.

In this sample, this clone turned up once. This chain uses TRBV2 with TRBJ2-6; 7 nucleotides agree with TRBD1. CDR1 SNHLY and CDR2 FYNNEI come from the germline V gene. The trim removed 5 bases at V and 0 bases at J, leaving 4 bases unmatched. The CDR3 extends over 16 amino acids. The CDR3 DNA reads as TGTGCCAGCAGTCGGGACAGCAGCTCTGGGGCCAACGTCCTGACTTTC. Translation: CASSRDSSSGANVLTF. The full variable domain, rest sourced from reference TRBV2 and TRBJ2-6, is EPEVTQTPSHQVTQMGQEVILRCVPISNHLYFYWYRQILGQKVEFLVSFYNNEISEKSEIFDDQFSVERPDGSNFTLKIRSTKLEDSAMYFCASSRDSSSGANVLTFGAGSRLTVL.

The V gene is TRBV6-6, the J gene TRBJ2-7, with D perhaps matching TRBD1 (6 bases). The V end was cut by 5 bases, the J end by 1 base, with 15 bases between. The germline V gene encodes CDR1 MNHNY and CDR2 SVGAGI (reference sequence). The CDR3 has 15 amino acids. DNA of the CDR3: TGTGCCAGCAGTGCACCGGGACACGTTTCCTACGAGCAGTACTTC. This sequence encodes CASSAPGHVSYEQYF.

This chain uses TRBV6-2 or TRBV6-3 with TRBJ2-7; D is perhaps TRBD1 (5 bases). Germline lookup yields CDR1 MNHEY and CDR2 SVGEGT. Trimming shortened V by 2 bases and J by 5 bases, and 13 bases separated the two germline ends. This CDR3 has 14 amino acids. CDR3 amino acids: CASSYRQGQDEQYF. DNA for the CDR3: TGTGCCAGCAGTTACCGGCAGGGCCAAGACGAGCAGTACTTC.

The V and J genes are TRBV18 and TRBJ2-7, with TRBD1 identical over 12 bases. Germline V CDR1 and CDR2: KGHSH, LQKENI. V was clipped by 6 bases and J by 3 bases; unmatched bases: 9. The CDR3 is 16 amino acids. The CDR3 spells CASSPVGTGGFYEQYF. The CDR3 DNA sequence: TGTGCCAGCTCGCCAGTAGGGACAGGGGGCTTCTACGAGCAGTACTTC.

This clone was observed once. V is TRBV24-1 and J is TRBJ1-5; the D is unclear. The CDR3 consists of 14 residues. Germline CDR1 and CDR2: KGHDR and SFDVKD. V was pared by 4 bases and J by 3 bases, with 9 bases between. The CDR3 bases are TGTGCCACCAGTGACCCGAGGGTCAATCAGCCCCAGCATTTT. It yields the protein CATSDPRVNQPQHF.

This sequence joins TRBV11-2 and TRBJ2-1; 7 bases match TRBD2. From germline, CDR1 is SGHAT and CDR2 FQNNGV. V shed 3 bases, J shed 6 bases, and the junction held 8 bases outside the gene matches. This CDR3 spans 15 amino acids. CDR3 sequence: CASSFLASGLNEQFF. The CDR3 region has the DNA TGTGCCAGCAGCTTTTTAGCTAGCGGCCTCAATGAGCAGTTCTTC.

This rearrangement joins TRBV7-9 to TRBJ2-3; possibly TRBD2 for D (6 bases). Trimming stripped 3 bases from V and 5 bases from J, with 12 bases between. The germline gives CDR1 SEHNR, CDR2 FQNEAQ (reference sequence). This CDR3 has 14 residues. CDR3 sequence reads: CASSLSGARDTQYF. The CDR3 DNA follows: TGTGCCAGCAGCTTGTCGGGAGCAAGAGATACGCAGTATTTT.

V and J are TRBV27 and TRBJ2-5; 13 bases fit TRBD2. CDR3 size: 15 residues. CDR1 and CDR2 (germline): MNHEY, SMNVEV (reference sequence). The ends lost 3 bases at V and 4 bases at J; junction bases unmatched: 2. The CDR3 protein is CASSFGLAGVETQYF. CDR3 sequence (DNA): TGTGCCAGCAGTTTCGGACTAGCGGGGGTAGAGACCCAGTACTTC.

The chain links TRBV9 to TRBJ2-7; 8 bases are a match to TRBD1. The CDR3 length is 14 residues. CDR1 and CDR2 from the germline V gene are SGDLS and YYNGEE. Trimming at V came to 4 bases and at J to 5 bases, leaving 8 bases not matched to a gene. The CDR3, as DNA: TGTGCCAGCAGCTTAGACAGGGGAAGAGACGAGCAGTACTTC. Translating gives CASSLDRGRDEQYF.

The chain carries TRBV10-2 and TRBJ2-7; 7 nucleotides match TRBD2. This CDR3 spans 12 amino acids. V shed 6 bases and J 5 bases; nucleotides not matched to a gene: 4. Germline V gene lookup returns CDR1 WSHSY and CDR2 SAAADI. In nucleotides, the CDR3 is TGCGCCAGCAGCAGGGACTATAACGAGCAGTACTTC. It specifies CASSRDYNEQYF.

The V call is TRBV9, the J call TRBJ2-7; D gene uncertain. Looked up from germline, CDR1 is SGDLS and CDR2 is YYNGEE. Trimming cost V 3 bases and J 1 base, with 14 bases left between them. This CDR3 contains 15 residues. The CDR3 protein is CASSAGWVGSYEQYF. In DNA form, the CDR3 reads TGTGCCAGCAGCGCCGGGTGGGTAGGTTCCTACGAGCAGTACTTC. Full variable domain (outside the CDR3, taken from reference TRBV9 and TRBJ2-7): DSGVTQTPKHLITATGQRVTLRCSPRSGDLSVYWYQQSLDQGLQFLIQYYNGEERAKGNILERFSAQQFPDLHSELNLSSLELGDSALYFCASSAGWVGSYEQYFGPGTRLTVT.

The genes are TRBV19 and TRBJ1-1; D is possibly TRBD1 (5 bases). This CDR3 is 13 amino acids long. The germline V gene encodes CDR1 LNHDA and CDR2 SQIVND (reference sequence). V was trimmed by 0 bases and J by 11 bases, leaving 13 bases between them. The CDR3 DNA reads as TGTGCCAGTAGTATAGATCTTCCAGGGAGGGCTTTCTTT. Protein sequence: CASSIDLPGRAFF.

The chain joins TRBV28 to TRBJ1-2, with D perhaps matching TRBD1 (6 bases). The germline V and J ends were trimmed by 2 bases and 2 bases, with 15 bases remaining between them. The CDR3 covers 16 residues. Germline V lookup: CDR1 MDHEN, CDR2 SYDVKM. The CDR3 sequence is CASSLPIGQPNYGYTF. As DNA, the CDR3 is TGTGCCAGCAGTTTACCCATTGGACAGCCAAACTATGGCTACACCTTC.

A remark on this clone: This specimen includes other DNA sequences encoding the same CDR3. The chain links TRBV27 to TRBJ2-7; D possibly corresponds to TRBD2 (5 bases). The germline gives CDR1 MNHEY, CDR2 SMNVEV (reference sequence). This CDR3 spans 13 amino acids. Trimming took 3 bases from V and 6 from J, leaving 12 bases between them. Here the CDR3 DNA reads TGTGCCAGCAGTTTTTATCGGGGTAGCGAGCAGTACTTC. It specifies CASSFYRGSEQYF.

This clone has a handful of counts. The chain couples TRBV6-4 to TRBJ2-7; TRBD2 matches at 8 bases. Germline trimming cut 3 bases from V and 4 bases from J; bases unmatched to any gene: 8. Germline CDR1 is MRHNA and CDR2 is SNTAGT. The CDR3 sequence is 15 residues long. This CDR3 reads CASSEEQGLGYEQYF. The CDR3 nucleotides read TGTGCCAGCAGTGAGGAGCAGGGACTAGGGTACGAGCAGTACTTC.

The gene calls are TRBV30 and TRBJ1-6, with TRBD1 matching over 9 bases. CDR1 and CDR2 (germline): GTSNPN, SVGIG (reference sequence). CDR3 length: 14 amino acids. The V and J ends lost 3 bases and 10 bases, in that order; junction bases with no gene match: 7. CDR3 sequence reads: CAWSVDRGISPLHF. DNA of the CDR3: TGTGCCTGGAGCGTTGACAGGGGGATCTCACCCCTCCACTTT.

The gene calls are TRBV5-1 and TRBJ2-1; 13 bases are shared with TRBD2. Germline V gene lookup returns CDR1 SGHRS and CDR2 YFSETQ. This CDR3 contains 17 residues. With 2 bases clipped from V and 2 bases from J, the junction kept 4 bases outside the gene matches. CDR3 loop: CASSFGLAGDTYNEQFF. In DNA form, the CDR3 reads TGCGCCAGCAGCTTCGGACTAGCGGGGGACACCTACAATGAGCAGTTCTTC.

The rearrangement joins TRBV7-9 to TRBJ1-3, with D possibly TRBD1 on 5 matching bases. Germline V gives CDR1 SEHNR, CDR2 FQNEAQ (reference sequence). The CDR3 is made up of 15 amino acids. V was clipped by 6 bases and J by 0 bases, with 12 bases between them. CDR3 sequence (DNA): TGTGCCAGCAGAGCACAGGCGAGCTCTGGAAACACCATATATTTT. Its translation is CASRAQASSGNTIYF.

The genes are TRBV2 and TRBJ1-5; D is uncertain. The CDR3 spans 15 residues. The V end lost 4 bases, the J end lost 0 bases, and 10 bases lay between the germline ends. Germline V CDR1 and CDR2: SNHLY, FYNNEI. CDR3 residues: CASSGGEYSNQPQHF. The CDR3 coding sequence is TGTGCCAGCAGTGGAGGAGAGTATAGCAATCAGCCCCAGCATTTT.

V gene TRBV7-2 combines with J gene TRBJ2-2; 7 bases fit TRBD2. This CDR3 comprises 16 residues. With 0 bases clipped from V and 2 bases from J, the junction kept 3 bases outside the gene matches. CDR1 is SGHTA, CDR2 FQGNSA, per germline. CDR3: CASSLAGGSNTGELFF. CDR3 DNA: TGTGCCAGCAGCTTAGCGGGGGGGAGCAACACCGGGGAGCTGTTTTTT.

The gene calls are TRBV5-8 and TRBJ2-7, with 8 bases lining up with TRBD1. Germline V gene sequence: CDR1 SGHTS, CDR2 YDEGEE. The ends lost 4 bases at V and 1 base at J; junction bases unmatched: 1. The CDR3 spans 13 residues. Here the CDR3 DNA reads TGTGCCAGCAGCCGGACAGGGTCCTACGAGCAGTACTTC. It translates to CASSRTGSYEQYF.

The rearrangement links TRBV28 to TRBJ1-1; 7 bases fit TRBD1. The CDR3 length is 15 residues. Trimming removed 5 bases from V and 1 base from J; junction bases left unmatched: 7. The germline V gene has CDR1 MDHEN and CDR2 SYDVKM. The CDR3 sequence: CASSEYRGRNTEAFF. CDR3 in DNA: TGTGCCAGCAGTGAGTACAGGGGTAGGAACACTGAAGCTTTCTTT.

The rearrangement uses TRBV28 and TRBJ1-4; 9 bases line up with TRBD1. The CDR3 runs 14 residues. Germline values: CDR1 MDHEN, CDR2 SYDVKM. The junction had 5 bases not matched to a gene; V was cut back by 6 bases and J by 6 bases. Written as DNA, the CDR3 is TGTGCCAGCAGGGAACAGGGGGCGGATGAAAAACTGTTTTTT. This translates into CASREQGADEKLFF.

This clone appeared a single time. The chain links TRBV24-1 to TRBJ1-2; 10 bases are a match to TRBD1. V shed 3 bases and J 3 bases; nucleotides not matched to a gene: 9. Germline CDR1 reads KGHDR; CDR2 reads SFDVKD. This CDR3 comprises 17 residues. CDR3 nucleotides: TGTGCCACCAGTGATATAGACCCCGGGACAGGGGACTATGGCTACACCTTC. Translation: CATSDIDPGTGDYGYTF.

The chain couples TRBV5-1 to TRBJ2-7; the D gene is possibly TRBD2 (5 bases). Germline loops: CDR1 SGHRS, CDR2 YFSETQ. The CDR3 runs 14 residues. V shed 3 bases and J shed 0 bases, with 10 bases lying between them. The CDR3 is CASSSHGSSYEQYF. CDR3 nucleotide sequence: TGCGCCAGCAGCTCACATGGGAGCTCCTACGAGCAGTACTTC.

The chain combines TRBV4-1 with TRBJ2-3; no clear D gene. Trimming cost V 0 bases and J 4 bases, with 11 bases left between them. CDR3 size: 15 residues. CDR1 is MGHRA, CDR2 YSYEKL, per germline. The CDR3 nucleotides read TGCGCCAGCAGCCAAGAGATTAGCAGCGCAGATACGCAGTATTTT. Amino acid sequence: CASSQEISSADTQYF.